Listed below are T cell receptor beta chains from one sample, sequenced in a study of control samples from healthy donors and cancer patients. TCRdb's table, derived via immunoSEQ multiplex PCR, lists solely in-frame clones and lacks some. This sample has around 70,000 clones, with approximately 94% found just once. The sequenced sample consisted of blood. The receptors derive from a woman younger than 45 in good health. The CDR3 runs from the conserved cysteine through the conserved F or W. The D gene is left open where the match is weak. Size is omitted from some rows. Given values are once, few, many or a class for expanded clones.

CDR3	DNA	V	D	J	size
CASSLARGQGNTIYF	TGTGCCAGCAGCTTAGCTAGGGGGCAAGGAAACACCATATATTTT	TRBV7-8	TRBD1	TRBJ1-3	-
CASRKGLNGYTF	TGTGCCAGCAGGAAAGGCCTTAATGGCTACACCTTC	TRBV27	-	TRBJ1-2	-
CASSLVARHGYTF	TGCGCCAGCAGCTTGGTGGCCCGCCATGGCTACACCTTC	TRBV5-1	-	TRBJ1-2	-
CASRPLPGQGNEKLFF	TGTGCCAGTAGACCACTTCCGGGACAGGGCAATGAAAAACTGTTTTTT	TRBV19	TRBD1	TRBJ1-4	-
CASSQFSPYEQYF	TGTGCCAGCAGCCAGTTTAGTCCCTACGAGCAGTACTTC	TRBV14	-	TRBJ2-7	-
CAWRAGGATQYF	TGTGCCTGGAGGGCCGGGGGAGCGACCCAGTACTTC	TRBV30	-	TRBJ2-5	-
CASSLGRGEHYGYTF	TGTGCCAGCAGCTTGGGTCGGGGGGAGCACTATGGCTACACCTTC	TRBV5-4	-	TRBJ1-2	once
CAPGQMNTEAFF	TGTGCCCCGGGACAAATGAACACTGAAGCTTTCTTT	TRBV30	-	TRBJ1-1	-
CASSQRYGGVFPYEQYF	TGCGCCAGCAGTCAACGCTACGGAGGGGTGTTTCCCTACGAGCAGTACTTC	TRBV23-1	-	TRBJ2-7	-
CAWSKPGTRTGELFF	TGTGCCTGGAGCAAACCCGGGACTAGGACCGGGGAGCTGTTTTTT	TRBV30	TRBD2	TRBJ2-2	-
CASSSDRQYEQYF	TGTGCCAGCAGTAGTGACAGGCAGTACGAGCAGTACTTC	TRBV12-3/TRBV12-4	-	TRBJ2-7	-
CASSDGLAGINEQFF	TGCGCCAGCAGCGATGGACTAGCGGGAATCAATGAGCAGTTCTTC	TRBV5-1	TRBD2	TRBJ2-1	many
CACRGSGNTIYF	TGTGCCTGTCGGGGCTCTGGAAACACCATATATTTT	TRBV30	-	TRBJ1-3	-
CASWNNEQYF	TGTGCCAGCTGGAACAACGAGCAGTACTTC	TRBV2	-	TRBJ2-7	-
CASRAMGGEYEKLFF	TGTGCCAGCAGGGCAATGGGAGGGGAATATGAAAAACTGTTTTTT	TRBV6-5	-	TRBJ1-4	-
CASSLRLGSEAFF	TGTGCCAGCAGCTTAAGGTTAGGTTCGGAAGCTTTCTTT	TRBV11-3	-	TRBJ1-1	-
CASSQDRATEAFF	TGTGCCAGCAGCCAAGACAGGGCCACTGAAGCTTTCTTT	TRBV3-1/TRBV3-2	-	TRBJ1-1	-
CSVMTLGYTF	TGCAGCGTGATGACGTTAGGCTACACCTTC	TRBV29-1	-	TRBJ1-2	-
CASSRGPYEQYF	TGTGCCAGCAGCCGAGGGCCATACGAGCAGTACTTC	TRBV7-9	-	TRBJ2-7	-
CSASEGTENTEAFF	TGCAGTGCTAGTGAGGGGACAGAGAACACTGAAGCTTTCTTT	TRBV20-1	TRBD1	TRBJ1-1	-
CASSESAALKTEAFF	TGTGCCAGCAGTGAGTCGGCAGCGCTTAAGACTGAAGCTTTCTTT	TRBV6-1	-	TRBJ1-1	-
CASSLAGNPGGKQYF	TGTGCCAGCAGCTTAGCAGGTAACCCAGGCGGAAAGCAGTATTTT	TRBV7-2	-	TRBJ2-3	-
CASSPSGTDTYEQYF	TGTGCCAGCTCACCTTCGGGGACAGATACCTACGAGCAGTACTTC	TRBV18	TRBD1	TRBJ2-7	-
CASSYRETQYF	TGTGCCAGCAGCTACCGGGAGACCCAGTACTTC	TRBV14	-	TRBJ2-5	once
CASSLRLGSRGFAPYGYTF	TGTGCCAGCAGTTTACGGTTGGGGTCGAGGGGCTTCGCACCTTATGGCTACACCTTC	TRBV27	-	TRBJ1-2	-
CATSEAGTGRFNQPQHF	TGTGCCACCAGTGAAGCTGGGACAGGGAGATTCAATCAGCCCCAGCATTTT	TRBV24-1	TRBD1	TRBJ1-5	-
CASGGSGANVLTF	TGTGCAAGCGGGGGGTCTGGGGCCAACGTCCTGACTTTC	TRBV7-9	TRBD2	TRBJ2-6	-
CASSPDRAVVETQYF	TGTGCCAGCTCACCCGACAGGGCGGTCGTCGAGACCCAGTACTTC	TRBV18	TRBD1	TRBJ2-5	-
CASSIGGSQPQHF	TGTGCCAGTAGTATAGGTGGTAGTCAGCCCCAGCATTTT	TRBV19	-	TRBJ1-5	once
CASSEYRRVQQPQHF	TGTGCCAGCAGTGAATATCGGAGGGTTCAGCAGCCCCAGCATTTT	TRBV6-1	-	TRBJ1-5	few
CASSLQGYGYTF	TGTGCCAGCAGTCTACAGGGTTATGGCTACACCTTC	TRBV11-2	-	TRBJ1-2	once
CASRSRGGLAYEQYF	TGTGCCAGCAGGTCTCGGGGGGGTTTAGCCTACGAGCAGTACTTC	TRBV28	TRBD2	TRBJ2-7	-
CSVDPLIPGQRDYTF	TGCAGCGTTGACCCACTCATACCGGGACAACGGGACTACACCTTC	TRBV29-1	-	TRBJ1-2	-
CASSSSSSGGPSTDTQYF	TGTGCCAGCAGCTCATCCTCTAGCGGGGGCCCCAGCACAGATACGCAGTATTTT	TRBV7-8	TRBD2	TRBJ2-3	-
CASTVDPATFNEKLFF	TGTGCCAGTACCGTCGACCCAGCCACGTTTAATGAAAAACTGTTTTTT	TRBV19	-	TRBJ1-4	-
CASSADRATNEKLFF	TGTGCCAGCAGTGCGGACAGGGCAACTAATGAAAAACTGTTTTTT	TRBV25-1	TRBD1	TRBJ1-4	-
CASTPSGGVGQPQHF	TGTGCCAGCACCCCATCGGGCGGAGTTGGTCAGCCCCAGCATTTT	TRBV28	-	TRBJ1-5	-
CASSPLETGANYGYTF	TGTGCCAGCTCACCGCTCGAGACAGGAGCTAACTATGGCTACACCTTC	TRBV18	-	TRBJ1-2	-
CATLHNSNTEAFF	TGTGCCACCCTACACAATTCCAACACTGAAGCTTTCTTT	TRBV6-5	-	TRBJ1-1	-
CASSLTGGLNTEAFF	TGCGCCAGCAGCTTGACAGGGGGATTGAACACTGAAGCTTTCTTT	TRBV5-1	TRBD1	TRBJ1-1	-
CASSRLAGAINEQFF	TGTGCCAGCAGCCGTCTAGCGGGGGCGATCAATGAGCAGTTCTTC	TRBV7-9	TRBD2	TRBJ2-1	-
CASSPRTGEAFF	TGTGCCAGCAGCCCTAGGACAGGGGAAGCTTTCTTT	TRBV5-4	TRBD1	TRBJ1-1	-
CASSQEVGDLNSPLHF	TGCGCCAGCAGCCAAGAAGTTGGGGATCTAAATTCACCCCTCCACTTT	TRBV4-1	-	TRBJ1-6	-
CSGLITEAFF	TGCAGCGGTCTGATCACTGAAGCTTTCTTT	TRBV29-1	-	TRBJ1-1	few
CASGSLGSKNTEAFF	TGTGCCAGCGGGTCCCTGGGGAGCAAGAACACTGAAGCTTTCTTT	TRBV27	-	TRBJ1-1	once
CASSRRDRENIQYF	TGTGCCAGCAGCCGCCGGGACAGGGAAAACATTCAGTACTTC	TRBV7-9	TRBD1	TRBJ2-4	-
CASSYSNRGRNSPLHF	TGTGCCAGCAGTTACTCGAACAGGGGGCGAAATTCACCCCTCCACTTT	TRBV6-5	TRBD1	TRBJ1-6	once
CANRGLAGALNNEQFF	TGTGCCAACCGGGGACTAGCGGGGGCGCTGAACAATGAGCAGTTCTTC	TRBV2	TRBD2	TRBJ2-1	-
CASSTEYSNQPQHF	TGTGCCAGCAGTACAGAATATAGCAATCAGCCCCAGCATTTT	TRBV2	-	TRBJ1-5	-
CASSYGQIKKFF	TGTGCCAGCAGCTACGGACAGATAAAGAAGTTCTTC	TRBV7-3	-	TRBJ2-1	-
CASSPGTGEVNVLTF	TGTGCCAGCAGTCCCGGGACAGGGGAAGTCAACGTCCTGACTTTC	TRBV27	TRBD1	TRBJ2-6	-